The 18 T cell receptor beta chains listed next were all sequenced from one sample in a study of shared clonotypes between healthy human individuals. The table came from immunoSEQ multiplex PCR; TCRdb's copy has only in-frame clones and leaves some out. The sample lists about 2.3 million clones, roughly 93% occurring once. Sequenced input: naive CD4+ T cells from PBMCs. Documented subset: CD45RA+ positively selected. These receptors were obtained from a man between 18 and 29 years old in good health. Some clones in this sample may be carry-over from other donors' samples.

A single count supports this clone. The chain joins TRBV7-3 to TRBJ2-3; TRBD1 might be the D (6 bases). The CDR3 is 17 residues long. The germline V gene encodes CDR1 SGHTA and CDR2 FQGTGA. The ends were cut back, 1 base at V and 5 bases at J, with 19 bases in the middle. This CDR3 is CASSLNPPGRGGDTQYF. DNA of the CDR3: TGTGCCAGCAGCTTAAATCCCCCCGGACGAGGGGGAGATACGCAGTATTTT.

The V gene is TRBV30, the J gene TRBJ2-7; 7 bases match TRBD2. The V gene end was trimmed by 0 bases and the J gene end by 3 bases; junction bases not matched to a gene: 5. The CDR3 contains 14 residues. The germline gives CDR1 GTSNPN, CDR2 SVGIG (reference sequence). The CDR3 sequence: CAWSVRRERYEQYF. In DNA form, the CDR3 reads TGTGCCTGGAGTGTTCGGCGGGAGCGCTACGAGCAGTACTTC. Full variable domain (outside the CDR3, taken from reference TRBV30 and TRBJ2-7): SQTIHQWPATLVQPVGSPLSLECTVEGTSNPNLYWYRQAAGRGLQLLFYSVGIGQISSEVPQNLSASRPQDRQFILSSKKLLLSDSGFYLCAWSVRRERYEQYFGPGTRLTVT.

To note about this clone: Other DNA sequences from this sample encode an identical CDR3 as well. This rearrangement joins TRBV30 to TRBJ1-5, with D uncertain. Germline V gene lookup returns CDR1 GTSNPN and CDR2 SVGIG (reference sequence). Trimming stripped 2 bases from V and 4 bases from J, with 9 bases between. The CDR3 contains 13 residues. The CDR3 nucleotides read TGTGCCTGGAGTACCCAATCTAATCAGCCCCAGCATTTT. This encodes CAWSTQSNQPQHF.

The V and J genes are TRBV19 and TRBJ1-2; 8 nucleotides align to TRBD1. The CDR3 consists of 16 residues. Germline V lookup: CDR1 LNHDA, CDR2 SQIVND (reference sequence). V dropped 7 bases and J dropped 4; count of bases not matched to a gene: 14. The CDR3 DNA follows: TGTGCCAGTACCGGTAGTGCGACAGGGGCTGGCTATGGCTACACCTTC. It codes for CASTGSATGAGYGYTF.

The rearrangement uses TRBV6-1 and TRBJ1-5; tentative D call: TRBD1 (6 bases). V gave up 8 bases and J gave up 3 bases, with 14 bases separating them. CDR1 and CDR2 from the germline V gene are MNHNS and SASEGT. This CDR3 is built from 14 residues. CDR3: CASLRTAANQPQHF. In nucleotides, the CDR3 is TGTGCCAGCTTGAGGACAGCAGCCAATCAGCCCCAGCATTTT.

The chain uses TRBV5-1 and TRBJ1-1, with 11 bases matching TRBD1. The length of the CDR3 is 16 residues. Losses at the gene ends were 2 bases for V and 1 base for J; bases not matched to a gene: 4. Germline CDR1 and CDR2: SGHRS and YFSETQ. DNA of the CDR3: TGCGCCAGCAGCTTCGGACAGGGGGCGAGGAACACTGAAGCTTTCTTT. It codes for CASSFGQGARNTEAFF. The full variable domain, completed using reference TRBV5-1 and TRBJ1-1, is KAGVTQTPRYLIKTRGQQVTLSCSPISGHRSVSWYQQTPGQGLQFLFEYFSETQRNKGNFPGRFSGRQFSNSRSEMNVSTLELGDSALYLCASSFGQGARNTEAFFGQGTRLTVV.

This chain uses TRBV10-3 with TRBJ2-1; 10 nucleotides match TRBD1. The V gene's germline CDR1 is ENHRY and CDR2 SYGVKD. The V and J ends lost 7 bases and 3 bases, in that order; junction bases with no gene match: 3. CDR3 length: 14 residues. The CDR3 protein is CAIMGTGDYNEQFF. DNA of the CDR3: TGTGCCATCATGGGGACAGGGGACTACAATGAGCAGTTCTTC.

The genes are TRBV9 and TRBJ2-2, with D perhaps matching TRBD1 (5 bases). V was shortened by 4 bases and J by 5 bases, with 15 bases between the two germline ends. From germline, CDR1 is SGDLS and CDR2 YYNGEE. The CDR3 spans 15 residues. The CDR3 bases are TGTGCCAGCAGCTCGCGCACAGGTTATACCGGGGAGCTGTTTTTT. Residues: CASSSRTGYTGELFF.

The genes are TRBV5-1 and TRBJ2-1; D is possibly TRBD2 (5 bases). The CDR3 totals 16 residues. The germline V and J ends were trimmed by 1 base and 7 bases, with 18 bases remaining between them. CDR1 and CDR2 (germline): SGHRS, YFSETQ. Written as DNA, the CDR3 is TGCGCCAGCAGCTTGATAGCGCCCCACGGCGGGAATGAGCAGTTCTTC. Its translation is CASSLIAPHGGNEQFF.

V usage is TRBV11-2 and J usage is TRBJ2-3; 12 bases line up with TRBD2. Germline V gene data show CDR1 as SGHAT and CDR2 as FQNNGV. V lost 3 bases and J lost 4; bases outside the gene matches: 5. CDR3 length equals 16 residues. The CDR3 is CASSFGLAGMADTQYF. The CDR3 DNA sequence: TGTGCCAGCAGCTTCGGACTAGCGGGAATGGCAGATACGCAGTATTTT. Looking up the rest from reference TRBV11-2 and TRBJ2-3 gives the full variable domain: EAGVAQSPRYKIIEKRQSVAFWCNPISGHATLYWYQQILGQGPKLLIQFQNNGVVDDSQLPKDRFSAERLKGVDSTLKIQPAKLEDSAVYLCASSFGLAGMADTQYFGPGTRLTVL.

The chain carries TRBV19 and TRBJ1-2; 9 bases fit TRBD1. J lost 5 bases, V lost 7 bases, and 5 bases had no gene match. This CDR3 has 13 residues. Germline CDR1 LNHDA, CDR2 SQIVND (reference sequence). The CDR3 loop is CASTKQGAYGYTF. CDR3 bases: TGTGCCAGTACCAAACAGGGGGCATATGGCTACACCTTC.

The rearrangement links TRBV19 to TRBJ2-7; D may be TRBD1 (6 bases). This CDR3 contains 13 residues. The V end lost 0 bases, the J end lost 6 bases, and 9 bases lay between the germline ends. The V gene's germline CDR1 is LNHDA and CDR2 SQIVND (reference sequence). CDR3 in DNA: TGTGCCAGTAGTATAGATTTCAGGGGCGAGCAGTACTTC. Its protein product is CASSIDFRGEQYF. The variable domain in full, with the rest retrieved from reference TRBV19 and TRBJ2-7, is DGGITQSPKYLFRKEGQNVTLSCEQNLNHDAMYWYRQDPGQGLRLIYYSQIVNDFQKGDIAEGYSVSREKKESFPLTVTSAQKNPTAFYLCASSIDFRGEQYFGPGTRLTVT.

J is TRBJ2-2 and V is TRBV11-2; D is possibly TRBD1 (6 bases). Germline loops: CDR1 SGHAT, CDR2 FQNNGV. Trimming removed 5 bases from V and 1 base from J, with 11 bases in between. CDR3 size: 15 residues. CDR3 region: CASSPGTMNTGELFF. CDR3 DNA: TGTGCCAGCAGCCCCGGGACAATGAACACCGGGGAGCTGTTTTTT.

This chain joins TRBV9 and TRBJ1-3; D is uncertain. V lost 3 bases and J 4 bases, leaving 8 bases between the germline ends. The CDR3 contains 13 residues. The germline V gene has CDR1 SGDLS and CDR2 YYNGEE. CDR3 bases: TGTGCCAGCAGCGCCCTAGACGGAAACACCATATATTTT. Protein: CASSALDGNTIYF.

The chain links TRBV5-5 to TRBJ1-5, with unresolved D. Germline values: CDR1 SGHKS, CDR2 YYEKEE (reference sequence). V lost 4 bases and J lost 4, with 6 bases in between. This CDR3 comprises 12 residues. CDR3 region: CASSHSNQPQHF. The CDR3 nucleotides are TGTGCCAGCAGCCACTCGAATCAGCCCCAGCATTTT. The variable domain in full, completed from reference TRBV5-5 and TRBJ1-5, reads DAGVTQSPTHLIKTRGQQVTLRCSPISGHKSVSWYQQVLGQGPQFIFQYYEKEERGRGNFPDRFSARQFPNYSSELNVNALLLGDSALYLCASSHSNQPQHFGDGTRLSIL.

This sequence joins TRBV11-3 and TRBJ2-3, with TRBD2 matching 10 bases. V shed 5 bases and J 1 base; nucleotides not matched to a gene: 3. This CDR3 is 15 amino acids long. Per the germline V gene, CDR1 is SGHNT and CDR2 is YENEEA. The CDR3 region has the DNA TGTGCCAGCAGCACCGGACTAGCGGGCACAGATACGCAGTATTTT. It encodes CASSTGLAGTDTQYF.

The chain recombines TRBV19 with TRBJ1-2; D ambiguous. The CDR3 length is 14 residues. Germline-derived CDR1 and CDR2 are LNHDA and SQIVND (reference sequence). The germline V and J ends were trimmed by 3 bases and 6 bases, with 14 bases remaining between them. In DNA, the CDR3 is TGTGCCAGTAGTATTGGCCCACCAGCCCATGGCTACACCTTC. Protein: CASSIGPPAHGYTF.

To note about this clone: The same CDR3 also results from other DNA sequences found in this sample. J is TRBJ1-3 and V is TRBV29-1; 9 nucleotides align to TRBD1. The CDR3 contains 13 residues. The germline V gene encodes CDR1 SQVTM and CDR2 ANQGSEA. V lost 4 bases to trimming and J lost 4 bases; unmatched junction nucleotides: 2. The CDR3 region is CSVAGQGGNTIYF. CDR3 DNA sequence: TGCAGCGTTGCGGGACAGGGAGGAAACACCATATATTTT. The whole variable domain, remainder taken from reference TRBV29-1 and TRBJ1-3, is SAVISQKPSRDICQRGTSLTIQCQVDSQVTMMFWYRQQPGQSLTLIATANQGSEATYESGFVIDKFPISRPNLTFSTLTVSNMSPEDSSIYLCSVAGQGGNTIYFGEGSWLTVV.